The sequence of this T cell receptor beta chain was determined in a study of siplizumab effects on memory and regulatory T cells. This clone was picked up one time. The antigen is undetermined. Study-level points and caveats: Left unconfirmed was the suppressive function of proliferating Tregs from siplizumab cultures.

V shed 2 bases and J shed 0 bases, with 17 bases lying between them. The CDR3 has 17 residues. Germline lookup yields CDR1 LNHDA and CDR2 SQIVND (reference sequence). The data were produced by immunoSEQ multiplex PCR, yet TCRdb's version contains in-frame clones alone and is incomplete. The sample lists about 120,000 clones; approximately 94% were seen once. The TCR originated in a human donor in good health. The chain has TRBV19 and TRBJ2-7; D is possibly TRBD1 (6 bases). What was sequenced was non-Treg CD4+ T cells sorted from blood. In DNA form, the CDR3 reads TGTGCCAGTAGTATAAGGTTGGGCAGGGGTAACTCCTACGAGCAGTACTTC. Protein product: CASSIRLGRGNSYEQYF.